The sequence of this T cell receptor (beta chain) was determined in a study of T cell clones after liver transplantation. Overall study findings and caveats: Donor-reactive sequences fell more than third party-reactive ones, suggesting partial deletion.

The table came from immunoSEQ multiplex PCR; TCRdb's copy has only in-frame clones and leaves some out. The sample yields about 70,000 clones, approximately 80% seen once. As regards this clone: The antigen is unknown.

The receptor was isolated from a human patient who received a liver transplant. The T cells may partly be graft donor cells. The material sequenced was CD4+ T cells from blood, taken 12 months after liver transplant.

The CDR3 region has the DNA TGCGCCAGCAGTGAGGCCCCCAGGGGAGCTGAAGCTTTCTTT. Translating gives CASSEAPRGAEAFF. This chain links TRBV10-1 with TRBJ1-1, with D tentatively TRBD1 (6 bases). The V gene lost 2 bases and the J gene lost 6 bases, with 13 bases spanning the gap. Per the germline V gene, CDR1 is WNHNN and CDR2 is SYGVQD (reference sequence). The CDR3 sequence is 14 residues long.